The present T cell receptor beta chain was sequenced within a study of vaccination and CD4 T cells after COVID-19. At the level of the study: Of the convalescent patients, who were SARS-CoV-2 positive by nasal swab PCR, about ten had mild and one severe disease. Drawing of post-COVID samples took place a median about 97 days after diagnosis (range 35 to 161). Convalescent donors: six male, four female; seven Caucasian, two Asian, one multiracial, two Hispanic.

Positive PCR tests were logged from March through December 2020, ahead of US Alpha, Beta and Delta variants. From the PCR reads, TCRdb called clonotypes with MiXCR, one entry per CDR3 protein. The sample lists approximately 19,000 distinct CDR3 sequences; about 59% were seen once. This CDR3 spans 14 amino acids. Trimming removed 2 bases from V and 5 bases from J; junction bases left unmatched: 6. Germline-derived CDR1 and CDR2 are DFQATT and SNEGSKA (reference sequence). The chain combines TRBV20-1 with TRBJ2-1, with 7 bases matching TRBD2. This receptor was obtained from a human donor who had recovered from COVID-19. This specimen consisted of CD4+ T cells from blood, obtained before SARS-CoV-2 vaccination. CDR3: CSARLLAFNNEQFF. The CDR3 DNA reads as TGCAGTGCTAGATTACTAGCGTTTAACAATGAGCAGTTCTTC.